This TCR beta chain stems from a study of low-dose radiotherapy and immunotherapy resistance in tumors. Looked up from germline, CDR1 is SGHDT and CDR2 is YYEEEE. The CDR3 spans 13 residues. Trimming cost V 4 bases and J 4 bases, with 9 bases left between them. Primers used for first-strand cDNA, a TRAV- and TRBV-specific set, covered both alpha and beta chains. The authors amplified TCRs for approximately 20 PCR cycles with a constant-region primer and a V-primer adapter. TCRdb reanalysed the reads using MiXCR and keeps one entry per CDR3 protein. The sample lists tens of thousands of distinct CDR3 sequences, over 15% occurring once. The time point was: before trial treatment.

The sequenced sample was PBMCs, obtained before treatment. The TCR was taken from a male donor with prostate cancer. V gene TRBV5-6 combines with J gene TRBJ1-5; D is possibly TRBD1 (6 bases). The CDR3 sequence: CASSHTGNQPQHF. Here the CDR3 DNA reads TGTGCCAGCAGCCATACAGGGAATCAGCCCCAGCATTTT.